The entry below describes one T cell receptor (beta chain). The antigen is not known. This record belongs to a study of CD8 T cells in ankylosing spondylitis. General study results and limits: Seemingly characteristic of ankylosing spondylitis blood was a TCR beta motif consisting of under ten highly homologous variants. Reports of some motif variants in reactive arthritis synovial fluid and blood predate this one.

TCRdb ran MiXCR on the 5' RACE reads and lists one entry per CDR3 protein. The sample comprises about 340,000 distinct CDR3 sequences, 6.5% to 10% of which are singletons, and roughly 15% rests with the top ten. The TCR was taken from a male donor with ankylosing spondylitis. The specimen sequenced was blood, either unsorted or a sorted T cell fraction (not recorded which).

The CDR3 DNA reads TGTGCCACCAGTGAAAGCGGGAGGGCCCTAGATACGCAGTATTTT. It specifies CATSESGRALDTQYF. This chain links TRBV24-1 with TRBJ2-3; 10 positions match TRBD2. The V gene end was trimmed by 4 bases and the J gene end by 5 bases; junction bases not matched to a gene: 5. The germline gives CDR1 KGHDR, CDR2 SFDVKD. The CDR3 is made up of 15 amino acids.